These T cell receptor beta chains were read from a single sample in a study of tumor-infiltrating lymphocytes in primary liver carcinoma. TCRdb ran MiXCR on the multiplex PCR reads and lists one entry per CDR3 protein. The repertoire holds a few hundred thousand distinct CDR3 sequences, with almost 60% as singletons. The sample taken for sequencing was peripheral blood. Receptors were obtained from a woman in her twenties or thirties with primary liver carcinoma and hepatitis B virus infection. Both conserved end residues are part of each CDR3. A D gene is named only where the DNA matches it firmly. Size tells how often a clone was seen (once, few, many) or the class of an expanded clone, and some rows leave it out.

TRBV12-3/TRBV12-4	14	-	TRBJ2-4	TRBD2	TGTGCCAGCAGCTCAACTAGCGGGAGGGTGATTAAGTACTTC	CASSSTSGRVIKYF
TRBV12-3/TRBV12-4	13	-	TRBJ2-7	-	TGTGCCAGCAGTTTAGCGGGGATCTACGAGCATTACTTC	CASSLAGIYEHYF
TRBV29-1	15	few	TRBJ2-2	TRBD1	TGCAGCGTCGTCCTTGGACAGGGGTACACCGGGGAGCTGCCTTTT	CSVVLGQGYTGELPF
TRBV12-5	14	few	TRBJ2-3	TRBD2	TGTGCCAGTGTAGCGGGGAGAGGTACAGATACGCAGTATTTT	CASVAGRGTDTQYF
TRBV12-3/TRBV12-4	15	-	TRBJ2-1	-	TGTGCCAGCAATCTCTGGGCTCAAGTGCGAAATGAGCAGTTCTTC	CASNLWAQVRNEQFF
TRBV12-3/TRBV12-4	13	few	TRBJ2-1	-	TGTGCCAGCGGTTTGGGGTGGTACAATGAACAGTTCTTC	CASGLGWYNEQFF
TRBV11-2	14	-	TRBJ1-6	-	TGTACCAGCAGCTTAGTAGGGGGATACCCACCCCTCCACTTT	CTSSLVGGYPPLHF
TRBV5-4	14	many	TRBJ2-1	TRBD2	TGTGCCAGCGGCCCGGGGGGGGCGTACAATGAGCAGTTCTTC	CASGPGGAYNEQFF
TRBV7-9	14	-	TRBJ2-3	-	TGTGCCAGCAGCTTTCCGCATAGCGGCAGCACGCAGTATTTT	CASSFPHSGSTQYF
TRBV11-1	13	-	TRBJ1-2	TRBD1	TGTGCCAGCAGCGCCGGGACAGATTATGACTACACCTTC	CASSAGTDYDYTF
TRBV6-5	14	-	TRBJ1-5	-	TGTGCCAGCAGAGAAAGGACAGACAATCAGCCCCAGCATTTT	CASRERTDNQPQHF
TRBV29-1	11	-	TRBJ1-1	-	TGCAGCGTTGCAGGGTACACTGAAGCTTTCTTT	CSVAGYTEAFF
TRBV28	13	-	TRBJ2-7	-	TGTGCCAGCAGGGTACAGGGTCCCTACGAGCAGTACTTC	CASRVQGPYEQYF
TRBV7-9	14	-	TRBJ1-2	-	TGTGCCAGCAGCCCGCCGGGCCGTAACTATGGCTACACCTTC	CASSPPGRNYGYTF
TRBV5-4	15	-	TRBJ1-1	TRBD1	TGTGCCAGCAGCTGGGGGGGACAGATGAACACTGAAGCTTTCTTT	CASSWGGQMNTEAFF
TRBV11-2	22	-	TRBJ2-1	-	TGTGCCAGCAGCTTAGATCGCGCGGACTTGCGGGGACAATCGAGCGCCTACAATGAGAAGTTCTTC	CASSLDRADLRGQSSAYNEKFF
TRBV7-9	15	-	TRBJ1-6	-	TGTGCCATCAGCTTAGGTCGGAGCTATAATTCACCCCTCCACTTT	CAISLGRSYNSPLHF
TRBV28	14	-	TRBJ2-5	-	TGTGCCAGCAGTTTTTTCAGGGCCTCGGAGACCCAGTACTTC	CASSFFRASETQYF
TRBV18	14	-	TRBJ1-5	-	TGTGCCAGCCCTCGGTGGGTTGGCAATCAGCCCCAGCATTTT	CASPRWVGNQPQHF
TRBV13	13	once	TRBJ2-1	-	TGTGCCAGTAACCTGGGACCAGACTACGAGCAGTTCTTC	CASNLGPDYEQFF
TRBV12-3/TRBV12-4	14	-	TRBJ2-7	-	TGTGCCAGCAGTTTAGTGGACTGGGGCTACGAGCAGTACTTC	CASSLVDWGYEQYF
TRBV5-6	13	-	TRBJ1-1	-	TGTGCCAGCAGCCTCGTCGGTGCCGCTGAAGCTTTCTTT	CASSLVGAAEAFF